This T cell receptor beta chain originates from a study of graft-versus-host responses after intestinal transplantation. Study background: Multivisceral, liver-intestinal, or isolated intestinal grafts were transplanted into recipients. For two to four years after anti-thymocyte globulin induction, all recipients took tacrolimus and steroids. Findings and caveats of the study: The study associated peak circulating GvH clone levels with early post-transplant HvG declines. Recipient marrow contained GvH clones, some of which appeared first in ileum or blood.

The ends lost 3 bases at V and 0 bases at J; junction bases unmatched: 11. The CDR3 is 18 amino acids. CDR1 and CDR2 (germline): MNHNS, SASEGT. In the case of this clone: Antigen unknown.

Sequencing used immunoSEQ multiplex PCR; TCRdb keeps in-frame clones, though not all of them. The table records 93,000 or so clones, roughly 93% of them present only once. This sample comprised unstimulated CD8+ T cells sorted from spleen or lymph node cells, obtained before intestinal transplant. The clonotype originates from a human donor who received an intestinal transplant. The J gene is TRBJ2-3, the V gene TRBV6-1; 8 positions agree with TRBD2. CDR3 in amino acids: CASSDEAGALYSTDTQYF. CDR3 sequence (DNA): TGTGCCAGCAGTGACGAAGCGGGGGCACTCTATAGCACAGATACGCAGTATTTT.